The clone carrying this T cell receptor beta chain was recorded once. Its antigen is not identified. The data derive from a study of cytomegalovirus exposure and HLA in healthy donors. Study outcomes and limitations: The authors later linked a missense DCLRE1C variant to TCR beta V- and J-gene trimming. Earlier results showed most TCR beta V segments being productive about 90% or about 30% of the time.

This PCR relied on a set of 60 Vbeta primers and 13 Jbeta primers. Repertoires were generated with immunoSEQ multiplex PCR, while TCRdb's copy carries only in-frame clones and drops some. Here the sample spans roughly 190,000 clones, around 86% being singletons. The CDR3 consists of 13 residues. Germline V gene lookup returns CDR1 SEHNR and CDR2 FQNEAQ (reference sequence). V was shortened by 5 bases and J by 1 base, with 8 bases between the two germline ends. V gene TRBV7-9 combines with J gene TRBJ1-1; maybe TRBD1 (6 bases). Sequences were obtained from PBMCs. This TCR derives from a woman between 45 and 60 years old in good health and CMV-seropositive. The CDR3 coding sequence is TGTGCCAGCAGCACGGGACAGAACACTGAAGCTTTCTTT. This translates into CASSTGQNTEAFF.